The clone carrying this T cell receptor (beta chain) was seen just once. This sample is drawn from a study of T cell responses to AZD1222 COVID-19 vaccine. This CDR3 has 17 amino acids. The germline V and J ends were trimmed by 0 bases and 2 bases, with 15 bases remaining between them. The V gene's germline CDR1 is LNHDA and CDR2 SQIVND (reference sequence). Produced via immunoSEQ multiplex PCR; TCRdb's table is partial and in-frame only. Seen here are some 170,000 clones, more than 80% observed once, and the top ten hold 2.5% to 3%. The clonotype originates from an adult in good health. The specimen comprised peripheral blood, sampled on day 0 of AZD1222 vaccination. The rearrangement uses TRBV19 and TRBJ2-3, with D possibly matching TRBD2 (5 bases). The CDR3 DNA sequence: TGTGCCAGTAGTATAGAGTCCTGGACTGGGTTCACAGATACGCAGTATTTT. Translated, it gives CASSIESWTGFTDTQYF. The variable domain in full, completed from reference TRBV19 and TRBJ2-3, reads DGGITQSPKYLFRKEGQNVTLSCEQNLNHDAMYWYRQDPGQGLRLIYYSQIVNDFQKGDIAEGYSVSREKKESFPLTVTSAQKNPTAFYLCASSIESWTGFTDTQYFGPGTRLTVL.